The clone carrying this T cell receptor beta chain occurred once. Its antigen is undetermined. CDR1 is SGHTA and CDR2 is FQGNSA in the germline V gene. Deletions cut 2 bases from V and 5 bases from J, with 13 bases between. This CDR3 contains 15 residues. This record comes from a study of T cell responses to AZD1222 COVID-19 vaccine. The study's findings and limits: CD4 TCRs linked to vaccination spanned spike, dominating at 160-218 and 743-854. Among spike-specific TCRs, nearly half reportedly target unmutated variant regions. Increases in Spike-specific TCR breadth and depth were seen after two AZD1222 doses. It should be noted that donors were predominantly white British and more often female, and clonal diversity was possibly underestimated.

Clones were sequenced by immunoSEQ multiplex PCR, and TCRdb holds only the in-frame ones, with some missing. Of approximately 220,000 clones in the sample, 93% were seen once. The rearrangement links TRBV7-2 to TRBJ1-5; D not certain. This material consisted of peripheral blood, taken on day 0 of MenACWY control vaccination. This TCR was sampled from an adult in good health. The CDR3 loop is CASSLLSGVHQPQHF. The CDR3 DNA reads TGTGCCAGCAGCTTATTAAGCGGTGTCCATCAGCCCCAGCATTTT.